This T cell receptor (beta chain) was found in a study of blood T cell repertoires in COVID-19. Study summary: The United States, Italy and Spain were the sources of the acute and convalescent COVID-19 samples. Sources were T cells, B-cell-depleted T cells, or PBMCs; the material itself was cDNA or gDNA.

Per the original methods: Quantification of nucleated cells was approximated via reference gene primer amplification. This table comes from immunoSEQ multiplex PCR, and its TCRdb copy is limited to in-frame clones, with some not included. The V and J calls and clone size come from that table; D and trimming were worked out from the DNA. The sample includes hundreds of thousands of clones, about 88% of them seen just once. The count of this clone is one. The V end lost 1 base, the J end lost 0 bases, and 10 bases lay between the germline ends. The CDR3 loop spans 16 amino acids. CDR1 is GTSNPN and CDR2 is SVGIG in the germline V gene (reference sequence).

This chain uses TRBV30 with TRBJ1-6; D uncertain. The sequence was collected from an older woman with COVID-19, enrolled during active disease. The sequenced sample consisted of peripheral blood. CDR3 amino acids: CAWSDPWSSYNSPLHF. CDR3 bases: TGTGCCTGGAGTGACCCATGGAGCTCCTATAATTCACCCCTCCACTTT.